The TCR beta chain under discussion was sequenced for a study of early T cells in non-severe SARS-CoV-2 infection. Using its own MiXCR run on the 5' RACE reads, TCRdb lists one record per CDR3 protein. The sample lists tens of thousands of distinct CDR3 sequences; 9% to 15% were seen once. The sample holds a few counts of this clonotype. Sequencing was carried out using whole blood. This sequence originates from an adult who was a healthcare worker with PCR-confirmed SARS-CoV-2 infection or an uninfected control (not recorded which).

CDR3 DNA: TGTGCCAGCAGCACGGTGGGGCTTCTCGAGCAGTACTTC. Translated: CASSTVGLLEQYF. This chain joins TRBV2 and TRBJ2-7; D is perhaps TRBD1 (5 bases). V lost 6 bases and J 6 bases, leaving 15 bases between the germline ends. The CDR3 is 13 residues long. CDR1 is SNHLY, CDR2 FYNNEI, per germline.